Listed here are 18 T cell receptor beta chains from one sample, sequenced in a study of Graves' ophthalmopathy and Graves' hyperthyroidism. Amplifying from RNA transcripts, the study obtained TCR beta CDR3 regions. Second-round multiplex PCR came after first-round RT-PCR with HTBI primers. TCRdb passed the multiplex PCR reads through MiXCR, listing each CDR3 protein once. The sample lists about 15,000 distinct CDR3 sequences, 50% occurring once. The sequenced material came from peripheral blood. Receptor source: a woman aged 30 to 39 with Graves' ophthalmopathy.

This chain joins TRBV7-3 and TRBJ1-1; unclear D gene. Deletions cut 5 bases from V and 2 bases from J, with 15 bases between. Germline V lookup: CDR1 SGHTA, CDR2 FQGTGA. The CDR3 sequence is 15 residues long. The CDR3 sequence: CASSAQLGRNTEAFF. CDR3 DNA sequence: TGTGCCAGCAGCGCGCAATTGGGGAGAAACACTGAAGCTTTCTTT.

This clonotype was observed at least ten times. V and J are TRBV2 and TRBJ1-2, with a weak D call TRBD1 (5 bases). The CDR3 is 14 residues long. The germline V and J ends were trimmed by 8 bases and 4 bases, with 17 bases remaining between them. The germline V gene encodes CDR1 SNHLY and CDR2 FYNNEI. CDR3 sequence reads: CASRAGLPVYGYTF. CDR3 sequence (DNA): TGTGCCAGCCGGGCGGGACTCCCCGTCTATGGCTACACCTTC. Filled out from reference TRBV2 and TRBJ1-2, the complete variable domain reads EPEVTQTPSHQVTQMGQEVILRCVPISNHLYFYWYRQILGQKVEFLVSFYNNEISEKSEIFDDQFSVERPDGSNFTLKIRSTKLEDSAMYFCASRAGLPVYGYTFGSGTRLTVV.

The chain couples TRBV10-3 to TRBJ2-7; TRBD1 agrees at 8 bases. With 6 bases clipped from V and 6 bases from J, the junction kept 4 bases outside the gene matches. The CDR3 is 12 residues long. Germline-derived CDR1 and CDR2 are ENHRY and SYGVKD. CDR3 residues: CAISNRGIEQYV. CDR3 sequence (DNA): TGTGCCATCAGCAACAGGGGGATCGAGCAGTACGTC.

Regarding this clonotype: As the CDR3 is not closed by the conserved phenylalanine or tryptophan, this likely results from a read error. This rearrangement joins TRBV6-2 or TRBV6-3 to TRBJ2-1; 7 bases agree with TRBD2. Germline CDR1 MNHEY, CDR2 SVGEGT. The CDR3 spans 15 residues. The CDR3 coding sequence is TGTGCCAGCCACCCGGGGGGAGGGACCTACAAGGAGCAGTTCCTC. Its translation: CASHPGGGTYKEQFL.

Written as DNA, the CDR3 is TGTGCCAGCAGCGAACTAGCGGGCTCCTACGAGCAGTACTTC. Translating gives CASSELAGSYEQYF. This chain links TRBV7-3 with TRBJ2-7; 9 positions agree with TRBD2. The J segment lost 0 bases and the V segment lost 5 bases, leaving 2 bases of the junction unmatched. The CDR3 covers 14 residues. Germline assignment: CDR1 SGHTA and CDR2 FQGTGA. The whole variable domain, remainder taken from reference TRBV7-3 and TRBJ2-7, is GAGVSQTPSNKVTEKGKYVELRCDPISGHTALYWYRQSLGQGPEFLIYFQGTGAADDSGLPNDRFFAVRPEGSVSTLKIQRTERGDSAVYLCASSELAGSYEQYFGPGTRLTVT.

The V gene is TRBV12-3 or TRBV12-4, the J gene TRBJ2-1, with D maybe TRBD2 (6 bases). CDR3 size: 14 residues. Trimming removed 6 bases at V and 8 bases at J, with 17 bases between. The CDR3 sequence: CASSPAPRGDEQFF. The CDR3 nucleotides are TGTGCCAGCAGCCCAGCCCCGCGGGGTGATGAGCAGTTCTTC.

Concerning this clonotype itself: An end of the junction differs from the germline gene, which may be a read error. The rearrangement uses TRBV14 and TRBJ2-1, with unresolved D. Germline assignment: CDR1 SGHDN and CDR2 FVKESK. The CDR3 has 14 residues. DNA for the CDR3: TGTGCCAGCAGCCAAGGACAAGCCTACAGTGAGCAGTTCTTC. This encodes CASSQGQAYSEQFF.

DNA for the CDR3: TGCAGCTCACGGACAGGAGAAGAGACCCAGTACTTC. The encoded protein is CSSRTGEETQYF. The chain links TRBV29-1 to TRBJ2-5; 7 bases match TRBD1. The CDR3 runs 12 residues. The V segment lost 8 bases and the J segment 3 bases; nucleotides outside the gene matches: 6. CDR1 SQVTM and CDR2 ANQGSEA come from the germline V gene. The entire variable domain, with the rest obtained from reference TRBV29-1 and TRBJ2-5, is as follows: SAVISQKPSRDICQRGTSLTIQCQVDSQVTMMFWYRQQPGQSLTLIATANQGSEATYESGFVIDKFPISRPNLTFSTLTVSNMSPEDSSIYLCSSRTGEETQYFGPGTRLLVL.

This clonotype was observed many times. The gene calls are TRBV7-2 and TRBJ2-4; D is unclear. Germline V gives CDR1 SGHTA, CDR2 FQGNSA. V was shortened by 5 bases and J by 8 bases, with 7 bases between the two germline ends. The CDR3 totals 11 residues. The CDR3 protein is CASSTTDIQYF. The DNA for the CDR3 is TGTGCCAGCAGCACAACGGACATTCAGTACTTC.

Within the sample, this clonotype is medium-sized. The CDR3 nucleotides read TGCAGCGTTGGTTTGGGATCTAGCACAGATACGCAGTATTTT. Its protein product is CSVGLGSSTDTQYF. This chain uses TRBV29-1 with TRBJ2-3; D is unresolved. The CDR3 consists of 14 residues. Germline V gives CDR1 SQVTM, CDR2 ANQGSEA. Between the trimmed V and J ends, which lost 4 bases and 0 bases, there was a span of 11 bases.

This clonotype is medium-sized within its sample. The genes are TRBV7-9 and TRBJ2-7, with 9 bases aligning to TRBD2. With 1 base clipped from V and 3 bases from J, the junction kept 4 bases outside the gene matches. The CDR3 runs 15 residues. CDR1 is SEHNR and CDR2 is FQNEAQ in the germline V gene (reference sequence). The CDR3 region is CASSLVGTSRYEQYV. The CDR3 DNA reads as TGTGCCAGCAGCTTAGTTGGGACTAGCCGCTACGAGCAGTACGTC.

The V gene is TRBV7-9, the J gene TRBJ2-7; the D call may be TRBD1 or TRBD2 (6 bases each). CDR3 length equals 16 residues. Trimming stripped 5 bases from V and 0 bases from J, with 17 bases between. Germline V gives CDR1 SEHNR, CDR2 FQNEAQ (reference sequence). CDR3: CASSASAWGASYEQYF. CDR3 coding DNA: TGTGCCAGCAGCGCCTCCGCCTGGGGGGCCTCCTACGAGCAGTACTTC.

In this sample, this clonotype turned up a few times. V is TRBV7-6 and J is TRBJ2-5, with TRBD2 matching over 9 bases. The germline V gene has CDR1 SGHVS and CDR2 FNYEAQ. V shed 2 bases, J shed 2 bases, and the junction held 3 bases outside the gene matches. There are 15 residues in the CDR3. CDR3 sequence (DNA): TGTGCCAGCAGCTTACGGACTAGCGTGCAAGAGACCCAGTACTTC. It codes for CASSLRTSVQETQYF. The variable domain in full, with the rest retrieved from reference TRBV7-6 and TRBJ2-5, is GAGVSQSPRYKVTKRGQDVALRCDPISGHVSLYWYRQALGQGPEFLTYFNYEAQQDKSGLPNDRFSAERPEGSISTLTIQRTEQRDSAMYRCASSLRTSVQETQYFGPGTRLLVL.

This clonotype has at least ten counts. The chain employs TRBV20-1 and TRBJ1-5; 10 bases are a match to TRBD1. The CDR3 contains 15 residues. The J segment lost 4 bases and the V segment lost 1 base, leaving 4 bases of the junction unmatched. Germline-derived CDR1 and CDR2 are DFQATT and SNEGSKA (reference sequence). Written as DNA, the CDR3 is TGCAGTGCTAGAGGGACAGGGGGAGGTAATCAGCCCCAGCATTTT. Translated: CSARGTGGGNQPQHF.

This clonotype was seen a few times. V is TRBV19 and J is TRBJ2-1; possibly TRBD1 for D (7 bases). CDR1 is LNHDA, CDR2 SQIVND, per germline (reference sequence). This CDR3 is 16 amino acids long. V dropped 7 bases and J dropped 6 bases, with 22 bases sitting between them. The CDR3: CASTIVLAGQTNEQFF. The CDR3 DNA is TGTGCCAGTACCATAGTACTGGCGGGACAGACCAATGAGCAGTTCTTC.

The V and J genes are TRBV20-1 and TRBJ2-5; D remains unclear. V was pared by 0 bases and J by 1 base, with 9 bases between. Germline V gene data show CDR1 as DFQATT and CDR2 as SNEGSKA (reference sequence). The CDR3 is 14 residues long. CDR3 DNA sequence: TGCAGTGCTAGAGATATGGCCCCCCAAGAGACCCAGTACTTC. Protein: CSARDMAPQETQYF.

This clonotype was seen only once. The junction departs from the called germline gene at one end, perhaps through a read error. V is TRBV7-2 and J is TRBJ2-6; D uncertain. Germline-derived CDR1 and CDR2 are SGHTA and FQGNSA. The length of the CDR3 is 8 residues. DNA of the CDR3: TGTGCCAGCAGCTTAGTGACTTTT. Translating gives CASSLVTF.

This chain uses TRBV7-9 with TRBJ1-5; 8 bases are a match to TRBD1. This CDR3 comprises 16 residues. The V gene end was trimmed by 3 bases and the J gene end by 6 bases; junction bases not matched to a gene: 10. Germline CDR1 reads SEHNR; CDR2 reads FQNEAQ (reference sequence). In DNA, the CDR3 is TGTGCCAGCAGCTTGAGTAGGCAGGGGGCGGGTCAGCCCCAGCATTTT. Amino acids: CASSLSRQGAGQPQHF. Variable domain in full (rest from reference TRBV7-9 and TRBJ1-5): DTGVSQNPRHKITKRGQNVTFRCDPISEHNRLYWYRQTLGQGPEFLTYFQNEAQLEKSRLLSDRFSAERPKGSFSTLEIQRTEQGDSAMYLCASSLSRQGAGQPQHFGDGTRLSIL.